One sample yielded the 8 T cell receptor beta chains listed below, sequenced in a study of control samples from healthy donors and cancer patients. Libraries were prepared by immunoSEQ multiplex PCR; TCRdb keeps only in-frame clonotypes and omits some of them. Of 120,000 or so clones in the sample, around 90% were seen once. Input material: blood. Receptors originate from a young man in good health.

The J gene is TRBJ2-1, the V gene TRBV6-5, with D unresolved. The V gene's germline CDR1 is MNHEY and CDR2 SVGAGI. The CDR3 covers 15 residues. V lost 0 bases, J lost 2 bases, and 8 bases lay in between. CDR3 in DNA: TGTGCCAGCAGTTACTCTGGACGGACCTACAATGAGCAGTTCTTC. This translates into CASSYSGRTYNEQFF.

This clone was counted once. V gene TRBV7-2 combines with J gene TRBJ1-2; TRBD1 aligns across 7 bases. CDR1 SGHTA and CDR2 FQGNSA come from the germline V gene. The CDR3 sequence is 16 residues long. J was trimmed by 3 bases and V by 8 bases; bases with no gene match: 15. CDR3 loop: CASPRPIRGTDYGYTF. The CDR3 DNA reads TGTGCCAGCCCCAGGCCTATCAGGGGGACGGACTATGGCTACACCTTC.

V usage is TRBV30 and J usage is TRBJ2-7; D gene unclear. The germline gives CDR1 GTSNPN, CDR2 SVGIG (reference sequence). The CDR3 spans 13 residues. Trimming left V 0 bases short and J 4 bases short, with 10 bases between. This chain's CDR3 is CAWSVNSGYEQYF. CDR3 sequence (DNA): TGTGCCTGGAGTGTAAATTCGGGTTACGAGCAGTACTTC.

This chain connects TRBV19 to TRBJ2-1, with TRBD2 matching over 11 bases. The CDR3 runs 14 residues. Germline trimming cut 5 bases from V and 7 bases from J; bases unmatched to any gene: 4. CDR1 and CDR2 (germline): LNHDA, SQIVND (reference sequence). CDR3 loop: CASSPGTSGNEQFF. The CDR3 DNA sequence: TGTGCCAGTAGTCCCGGGACTAGCGGAAATGAGCAGTTCTTC.

The chain links TRBV24-1 to TRBJ2-1; 8 bases align to TRBD2. This CDR3 has 16 amino acids. V was clipped by 4 bases and J by 5 bases; unmatched bases: 9. CDR1 is KGHDR and CDR2 is SFDVKD in the germline V gene. CDR3 sequence: CATSEFGTRSNNEQFF. In DNA form, the CDR3 reads TGTGCCACCAGTGAGTTCGGGACTAGGTCAAACAATGAGCAGTTCTTC.

The V gene is TRBV4-1, the J gene TRBJ1-2; D gene unclear. The ends were cut back, 0 bases at V and 3 bases at J, with 11 bases in the middle. The germline V gene has CDR1 MGHRA and CDR2 YSYEKL. This CDR3 has 15 residues. The CDR3 region is CASSQDRSLDYGYTF. The CDR3 DNA reads as TGCGCCAGCAGCCAAGATCGGTCGTTGGACTATGGCTACACCTTC.

This clone was observed a single time. This chain connects TRBV7-9 to TRBJ2-1; TRBD2 is a possible D gene (6 bases). V was clipped by 5 bases and J by 3 bases, with 8 bases between them. Germline loops: CDR1 SEHNR, CDR2 FQNEAQ (reference sequence). The CDR3 has 13 residues. CDR3 amino acids: CASSPGDYNEQFF. The CDR3 region has the DNA TGTGCCAGCAGCCCGGGGGACTACAATGAGCAGTTCTTC.

The CDR3 loop is CASSPGTANEKLFF. DNA for the CDR3: TGTGCCAGCAGCCCCGGGACAGCTAATGAAAAACTGTTTTTT. The chain has TRBV3-1 (or the pseudogene TRBV3-2) and TRBJ1-4, with 7 positions matching TRBD1. CDR3 length: 14 residues. The junction had 2 bases not matched to a gene; V was cut back by 4 bases and J by 3 bases. Germline V lookup: CDR1 LGHDT, CDR2 YNNKEL (reference sequence).